Listed below are T cell receptor beta chains from one sample, sequenced in a study of CDR3 diversity in severe acne. TCRdb reprocessed the PCR reads with MiXCR, giving one entry per CDR3 protein. Here the sample spans about 90,000 distinct CDR3 sequences, 45% to 50% being singletons. Sequenced input: blood. Receptors were obtained from a male donor with severe acne vulgaris. The CDR3 runs from the conserved cysteine through the conserved F or W.

TRBV7-9	TRBJ2-7	CASSDNSYEQYF
TRBV7-3	TRBJ2-1	CASSLEGFNEQFF
TRBV9	TRBJ2-1	CASSRQDEQFF
TRBV6-6	TRBJ2-6	CASSYNSQGGANVLTF
TRBV20-1	TRBJ2-7	CSARDHGSSAYEQYF
TRBV6-4	TRBJ1-2	CASSDSGQNYGYTF
TRBV6-5	TRBJ1-1	CASSETGQYEAFF
TRBV18	TRBJ1-1	CASSHREAFRGTEAFF
TRBV19	TRBJ2-3	CASSMNRDSFTDTQYF
TRBV19	TRBJ2-1	CASSTGGLAGAYEQFF
TRBV2	TRBJ2-7	CASSLTLSGFRTRAYEQYF
TRBV25-1	TRBJ1-2	CASSVLGGESYGYTF
TRBV9	TRBJ2-3	CASSEGSTDTQYF
TRBV10-2	TRBJ2-7	CASSEAGGRAGSYEQYF
TRBV11-1	TRBJ1-3	CASSPQGALISGNTIYF
TRBV5-5	TRBJ1-1	CASRPRLRQGDTEAFF
TRBV12-3/TRBV12-4	TRBJ2-5	CASSPLATGVLETQYF
TRBV15	TRBJ2-4	CATSPMILAKNIQYF
TRBV29-1	TRBJ2-2	CSVEGPGELFF
TRBV28	TRBJ2-6	CASSPPIQLTF
TRBV25-1	TRBJ1-1	CASSLKDGEEPFF
TRBV2	TRBJ1-3	CASKSGTAGNTIYF
TRBV4-1	TRBJ1-2	CASSQGIYGYTF
TRBV12-5	TRBJ2-5	CASGDLGQGKETQYF
TRBV29-1	TRBJ2-6	CSVEVRVRSGANVLTF
TRBV7-9	TRBJ2-3	CASSRPLAWRDGINEQYF
TRBV25-1	TRBJ1-2	CASRIRGGHYGYTF
TRBV6-1	TRBJ2-5	CASNGIAGRGETQYF
TRBV6-5	TRBJ2-1	CASSLLAGVQFF
TRBV11-1	TRBJ2-1	CASSPTSGRARNEQFF
TRBV28	TRBJ1-5	CASSLPYVSNQPQHF
TRBV6-1	TRBJ2-1	CASSFSVGGGTGKEYNAQFF
TRBV24-1	TRBJ2-3	CATSDTQADTQYF
TRBV19	TRBJ1-1	CASMVAGRGPSTEAFF
TRBV7-8	TRBJ2-7	CASSSGPTYEQYF
TRBV24-1	TRBJ1-2	CATSDSYRDGYTF
TRBV24-1	TRBJ2-3	CATSGGTQASTDTQYF
TRBV10-3	TRBJ2-7	CASSYLTSGRDEQYF
TRBV25-1	TRBJ1-4	CASSEINGFEKLFF
TRBV9	TRBJ2-5	CASSGFFGDRDFETQYF
TRBV29-1	TRBJ2-7	CSVDTGTSYEQYF
TRBV29-1	TRBJ1-2	CSGRGTGYGYTF
TRBV7-9	TRBJ2-7	CAGGGPGSNEQYF
TRBV5-6	TRBJ1-5	CASSSWVVSNQPQHF
TRBV7-9	TRBJ2-7	CASSALLGLEQYF
TRBV2	TRBJ2-7	CASRVGGGDYEQYF
TRBV10-3	TRBJ2-7	CAAADRGQGLYEQYF
TRBV6-1	TRBJ2-3	CASSEESGGADTQYF
TRBV7-9	TRBJ1-4	CASSLDPGVLDEKLFF
TRBV10-1	TRBJ2-3	CASSESGTSGLSTDTQYF
TRBV5-1	TRBJ1-2	CASSPGGANYGYTF
TRBV9	TRBJ2-5	CASSHLQGQETQYF
TRBV28	TRBJ1-2	CASTSDRGDYGYTF
TRBV4-2	TRBJ2-1	CASSQDSSGGDYNEQFF
TRBV7-9	TRBJ2-3	CASSPKRQFSTDTQYF